Listed below are T cell receptor beta chains from one sample, sequenced in a study of T-cell memory formation after mild COVID-19. TCRdb passed the 5' RACE reads through MiXCR, listing each CDR3 protein once. Of about 440,000 distinct CDR3 sequences in the sample, around 20% were seen once. Sequencing input: PBMCs or a T cell subset sorted from them (not recorded which). These receptors were obtained from an adult woman who had mild COVID-19 (a few samples of this study predate the infection). Cell type and time point are not known. CDR3s include the opening cysteine and the closing phenylalanine or tryptophan. The order of the fields is D gene, V gene, clone size, J gene, CDR3 protein, CDR3 DNA. The D gene is left open where the match is weak. Clone sizes are given selectively: once, few, many, or a class where the clone is expanded.

>.|TRBV6-6|many|TRBJ2-1
CASSYRGWDNEQFF
TGTGCCAGCAGTTACCGGGGATGGGACAATGAGCAGTTCTTC
>.|TRBV30|few|TRBJ1-2
CAWTITANGARGGYTF
TGTGCCTGGACTATAACCGCGAACGGGGCGAGAGGGGGCTACACCTTC
>TRBD2|TRBV29-1|few|TRBJ2-3
CSVDDSGRADTQYF
TGCAGCGTTGATGATAGCGGGCGGGCAGATACGCAGTATTTT
>.|TRBV24-1|few|TRBJ1-5
CATSQGSGPQHF
TGTGCCACCAGCCAGGGGTCTGGGCCCCAGCATTTT
>TRBD2|TRBV12-3/TRBV12-4|few|TRBJ2-5
CASSSGLAGDRETQYF
TGTGCCAGCAGTTCGGGGTTAGCGGGAGATCGGGAGACCCAGTACTTC
>.|TRBV7-3|.|TRBJ1-1
CASSSDIDTEAFF
TGTGCCAGCAGCTCAGACATTGACACTGAAGCTTTCTTT
>.|TRBV21-1|once|TRBJ1-4
CASSTRGIEKLFF
TGTGCCAGCAGCACCCGGGGCATTGAAAAACTGTTTTTT
>TRBD1|TRBV12-3/TRBV12-4|.|TRBJ1-1
CASSEDRKNTEAFF
TGTGCCAGCAGTGAGGACAGGAAGAACACTGAAGCTTTCTTT
>.|TRBV18|few|TRBJ2-7
CASSPSLVGSSYEQYF
TGTGCCAGCTCACCTTCTTTAGTGGGAAGCTCCTACGAGCAGTACTTC
>TRBD1|TRBV5-1|few|TRBJ2-7
CASSKTGISYEQYF
TGCGCCAGCAGCAAGACAGGGATATCCTACGAGCAGTACTTC
>TRBD1|TRBV7-9|few|TRBJ2-2
CASSRETGAYTGELFF
TGTGCCAGCAGCCGGGAAACAGGGGCCTACACCGGGGAGCTGTTTTTT
>TRBD2|TRBV4-2|.|TRBJ2-1
CASSQGLAGTGNEQFF
TGTGCCAGCAGCCAAGGACTAGCGGGAACAGGGAATGAGCAGTTCTTC
>.|TRBV3-1|.|TRBJ1-3
CASSQERVSGNTIYF
TGTGCCAGCAGCCAAGAACGAGTATCCGGAAACACCATATATTTT
>.|TRBV20-1|few|TRBJ2-2
CSARDGWNTGELFF
TGCAGTGCTAGAGATGGCTGGAACACCGGGGAGCTGTTTTTT
>.|TRBV18|few|TRBJ2-1
CASSPGTNNEQFF
TGTGCCAGCTCACCCGGGACAAACAATGAGCAGTTCTTC
>.|TRBV7-2|.|TRBJ1-1
CASSLVGVRRGHTEAFF
TGTGCCAGCAGCTTAGTTGGAGTACGTCGCGGGCACACTGAAGCTTTCTTT
>TRBD1|TRBV18|.|TRBJ1-2
CASSQGGPSTLYGYTF
TGTGCCAGCTCCCAAGGGGGCCCTTCCACCCTCTATGGCTACACCTTC
>.|TRBV7-2|.|TRBJ2-1
CASSSGTLRFGEQFF
TGTGCCAGCAGCTCGGGGACCCTCCGGTTTGGGGAGCAGTTCTTC
>.|TRBV20-1|.|TRBJ1-3
CSATHAGPSSAGNTIYF
TGCAGTGCTACACACGCCGGGCCCTCGTCGGCAGGAAACACCATATATTTT
>.|TRBV12-3/TRBV12-4|.|TRBJ1-2
CASSLSGRGKGYTF
TGTGCCAGCAGTTTATCGGGTAGGGGAAAAGGCTACACCTTC
>TRBD2|TRBV2|few|TRBJ2-1
CASRDYYNEQFF
TGTGCCAGCCGGGACTACTACAATGAGCAGTTCTTC
>TRBD1|TRBV24-1|.|TRBJ2-3
CATSRHRGRGTDTQYF
TGTGCCACCAGTCGACACAGGGGGCGCGGCACAGATACGCAGTATTTT
>.|TRBV10-3|few|TRBJ1-5
CAISELLRGDQPQHF
TGTGCCATCAGTGAGTTGTTAAGGGGGGATCAGCCCCAGCATTTT
>.|TRBV29-1|few|TRBJ2-2
CSVELTAVGELFF
TGCAGCGTTGAATTGACGGCCGTCGGGGAGCTGTTTTTT
>.|TRBV11-3|few|TRBJ2-1
CASSPGEYNEQFF
TGTGCCAGCAGCCCCGGAGAGTACAATGAGCAGTTCTTC
>.|TRBV5-1|.|TRBJ2-5
CASSLEGRETQYF
TGCGCCAGCAGCTTGGAGGGCCGGGAGACCCAGTACTTC
>TRBD1|TRBV29-1|few|TRBJ1-1
CSVEAGGGTEAFF
TGCAGCGTTGAAGCAGGGGGCGGCACTGAAGCTTTCTTT
>TRBD2|TRBV7-6|.|TRBJ2-1
CASSLEAGGLYNEQFF
TGTGCCAGCAGCTTAGAAGCGGGGGGCCTCTACAATGAGCAGTTCTTC
>.|TRBV28|.|TRBJ1-4
CASSLKWGGHEKLFF
TGTGCCAGCAGTTTAAAGTGGGGTGGCCATGAAAAACTGTTTTTT
>.|TRBV19|.|TRBJ1-2
CASTPRGGYGYTF
TGTGCCAGTACCCCCAGGGGAGGCTATGGCTACACCTTC
>.|TRBV7-2|few|TRBJ2-7
CASSLAEAYEQYF
TGTGCCAGCAGCTTAGCGGAAGCCTACGAGCAGTACTTC
>.|TRBV21-1|.|TRBJ2-3
CASSNSTGGPTDTQYF
TGTGCCAGCAGCAACTCAACGGGGGGGCCCACAGATACGCAGTATTTT
>TRBD1|TRBV5-1|.|TRBJ2-3
CASSKGQTTDTQYF
TGCGCCAGCAGCAAGGGACAGACCACAGATACGCAGTATTTT
>TRBD1|TRBV27|few|TRBJ2-1
CASSLYGTGLDEQFF
TGTGCCAGCAGTTTATACGGGACAGGGCTGGATGAGCAGTTCTTC
>.|TRBV12-3/TRBV12-4|few|TRBJ1-5
CASAVRGRNQPQHF
TGTGCCAGCGCCGTGCGCGGGCGCAATCAGCCCCAGCATTTT
>.|TRBV18|few|TRBJ1-1
CASSRTRLNTEAFF
TGTGCCAGCTCACGAACCAGGCTGAACACTGAAGCTTTCTTT
>.|TRBV12-3/TRBV12-4|few|TRBJ2-5
CASRDALAAAIVGPQYF
TGTGCCAGCAGAGACGCCTTGGCAGCGGCTATAGTGGGGCCCCAGTACTTC
>TRBD1|TRBV5-4|.|TRBJ2-7
CASSRRQGPYEQYF
TGTGCCAGCAGCCGAAGACAGGGACCCTACGAGCAGTACTTC
>.|TRBV15|.|TRBJ2-1
CATSRAEGNEQFF
TGTGCCACCAGCAGAGCTGAGGGAAATGAGCAGTTCTTC
>TRBD2|TRBV5-1|.|TRBJ2-5
CASSPFGGLVAETQYF
TGCGCCAGCAGCCCATTCGGCGGACTAGTCGCGGAGACCCAGTACTTC
>.|TRBV3-1|few|TRBJ2-1
CASSQDRGQSAASYNEQFF
TGTGCCAGCAGCCAAGACCGGGGGCAGAGCGCGGCCTCCTACAATGAGCAGTTCTTC
>.|TRBV13|once|TRBJ2-5
CASSPDSAQETQYF
TGTGCCAGCAGCCCAGACAGTGCTCAAGAGACCCAGTACTTC
>TRBD1|TRBV5-1|.|TRBJ2-3
CASSRRQGDTQYF
TGCGCCAGCAGCCGGAGACAGGGGGATACGCAGTATTTT
>TRBD1|TRBV7-8|.|TRBJ1-1
CASSLGRGRGHTEAFF
TGTGCCAGCAGCTTAGGCAGGGGGCGAGGCCACACTGAAGCTTTCTTT
>.|TRBV24-1|.|TRBJ2-3
CATSEGLKSTDTQYF
TGTGCCACCAGTGAGGGACTTAAGAGCACAGATACGCAGTATTTT
>.|TRBV29-1|.|TRBJ1-2
CSVVERQATIGYTF
TGCAGCGTTGTAGAGAGACAGGCGACCATCGGCTACACCTTC
>.|TRBV7-9|.|TRBJ1-4
CASSLGTTSNEKLFF
TGTGCCAGCAGCTTAGGGACAACTTCCAATGAAAAACTGTTTTTT
>.|TRBV20-1|.|TRBJ1-6
CSARDRQQGFNSPLHF
TGCAGTGCTAGAGATCGGCAACAGGGATTTAATTCACCCCTCCACTTT
>TRBD2|TRBV12-5|few|TRBJ2-5
CASGLGQLAVERETQYF
TGTGCTAGTGGTTTGGGACAACTAGCGGTGGAGAGAGAGACCCAGTACTTC
>.|TRBV6-1|.|TRBJ1-2
CASIRGGSDYGYTF
TGTGCCAGCATACGCGGGGGTTCGGACTATGGCTACACCTTC
>TRBD2|TRBV4-2|.|TRBJ2-1
CASSQEVGGLVHNEQFF
TGTGCCAGCAGCCAAGAGGTAGGAGGACTAGTCCACAATGAGCAGTTCTTC
>TRBD1|TRBV3-1|.|TRBJ2-7
CASSQGSGGGRSYEQYF
TGTGCCAGCAGCCAAGGGTCAGGGGGTGGACGGTCCTACGAGCAGTACTTC
>.|TRBV3-1|.|TRBJ2-5
CASSLAAGIQETQYF
TGTGCCAGCAGCCTTGCGGCAGGTATACAAGAGACCCAGTACTTC
>.|TRBV2|.|TRBJ1-6
CASRQEGRSYNSPLHF
TGTGCCAGCCGACAGGAGGGAAGGTCCTATAATTCACCCCTCCACTTT
>TRBD1|TRBV25-1|.|TRBJ1-2
CASSSSRGRSYGYTF
TGTGCCAGCAGTTCTAGTAGGGGGCGATCCTATGGCTACACCTTC
>.|TRBV18|few|TRBJ1-2
CASSLLESSYGYTF
TGTGCCAGCTCACTCCTGGAGTCGAGTTATGGCTACACCTTC
>.|TRBV12-3/TRBV12-4|.|TRBJ1-6
CASSSRPSYNSPLHF
TGTGCCAGCAGTTCGCGGCCCTCCTATAATTCACCCCTCCACTTT